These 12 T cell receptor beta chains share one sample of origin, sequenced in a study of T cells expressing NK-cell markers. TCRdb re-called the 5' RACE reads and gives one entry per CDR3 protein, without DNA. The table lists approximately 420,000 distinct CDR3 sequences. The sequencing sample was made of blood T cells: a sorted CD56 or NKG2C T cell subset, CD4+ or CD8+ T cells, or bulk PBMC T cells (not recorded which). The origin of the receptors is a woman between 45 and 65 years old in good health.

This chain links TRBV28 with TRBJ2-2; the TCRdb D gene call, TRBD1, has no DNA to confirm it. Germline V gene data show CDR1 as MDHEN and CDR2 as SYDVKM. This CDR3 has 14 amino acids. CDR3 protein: CASSSQGAPGELFF. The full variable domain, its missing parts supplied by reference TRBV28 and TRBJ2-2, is DVKVTQSSRYLVKRTGEKVFLECVQDMDHENMFWYRQDPGLGLRLIYFSYDVKMKEKGDIPEGYSVSREKKERFSLILESASTNQTSMYLCASSSQGAPGELFFGEGSRLTVL.

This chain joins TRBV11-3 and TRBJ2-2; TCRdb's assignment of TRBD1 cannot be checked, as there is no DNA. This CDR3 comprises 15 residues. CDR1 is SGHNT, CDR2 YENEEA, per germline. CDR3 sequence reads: CATKQGGVGTGELFF.

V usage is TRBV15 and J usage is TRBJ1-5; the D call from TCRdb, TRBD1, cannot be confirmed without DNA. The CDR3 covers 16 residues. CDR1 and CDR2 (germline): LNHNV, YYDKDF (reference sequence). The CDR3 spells CATSGGQGLGNQPQHF.

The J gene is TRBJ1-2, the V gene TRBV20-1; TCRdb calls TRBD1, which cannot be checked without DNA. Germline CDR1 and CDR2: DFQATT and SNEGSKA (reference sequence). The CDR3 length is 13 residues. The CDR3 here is CSASEDTRYGYTF.

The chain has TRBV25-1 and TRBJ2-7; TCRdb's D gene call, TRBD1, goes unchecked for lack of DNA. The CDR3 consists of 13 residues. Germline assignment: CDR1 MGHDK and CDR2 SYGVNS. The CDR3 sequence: CASSSGSPYEQYF.

The CDR3 region is CASAQRESSYNEQFF. This chain uses TRBV5-1 with TRBJ2-1; absent DNA, TCRdb's TRBD2 call cannot be checked. Germline V gives CDR1 SGHRS, CDR2 YFSETQ. The CDR3 length is 15 residues.

CDR3 protein: CASSQAASNEQFF. This sequence joins TRBV14 and TRBJ2-1; TCRdb calls TRBD2, which cannot be checked without DNA. CDR3 length equals 13 residues. Germline values: CDR1 SGHDN, CDR2 FVKESK.

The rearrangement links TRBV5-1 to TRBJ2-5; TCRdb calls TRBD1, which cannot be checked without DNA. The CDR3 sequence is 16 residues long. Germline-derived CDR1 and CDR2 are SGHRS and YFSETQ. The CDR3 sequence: CASRLTGTGREETQYF.

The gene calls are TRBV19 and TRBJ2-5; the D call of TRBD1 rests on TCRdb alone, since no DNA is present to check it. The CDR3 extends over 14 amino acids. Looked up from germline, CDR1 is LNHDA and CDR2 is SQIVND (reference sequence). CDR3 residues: CASSITTGEETQYF.

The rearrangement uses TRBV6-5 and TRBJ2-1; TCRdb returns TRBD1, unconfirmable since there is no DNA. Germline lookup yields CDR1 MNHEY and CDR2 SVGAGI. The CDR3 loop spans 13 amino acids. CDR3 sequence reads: CASSYSREVRQFF.

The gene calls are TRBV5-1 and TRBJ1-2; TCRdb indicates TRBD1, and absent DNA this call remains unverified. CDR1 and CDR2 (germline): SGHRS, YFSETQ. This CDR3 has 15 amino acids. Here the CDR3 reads CASSWTGAASNGYTF.

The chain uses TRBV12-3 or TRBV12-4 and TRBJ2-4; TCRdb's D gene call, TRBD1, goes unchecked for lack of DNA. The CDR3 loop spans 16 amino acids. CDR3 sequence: CASSYVRGSEKNIQYF.